The TCR beta chain described here comes from a study of T cells after yellow fever vaccination. Template-switching 5'RACE yielded the TCR cDNA; a universal primer site and UMIs were added in the process. One entry per CDR3 protein results from TCRdb running MiXCR on the 5' RACE reads. The table lists about 340,000 distinct CDR3 sequences, approximately 4% of them singletons. There are 15 residues in the CDR3. Per germline, CDR1 SGHKS and CDR2 YYEKEE (reference sequence). V shed 1 base, J shed 6 bases, and the junction held 5 bases outside the gene matches. Study-wide findings and caveats: Contaminants from the bulk population, in the form of abundant clonotypes, could be found in FACS-sorted repertoires. Post-booster samples contained most primary-vaccination clones (about 96% CD4, about 85% CD8).

With regard to this clonotype: Its antigen is currently unknown.

Sequenced material: PBMCs, taken 5 days after the yellow fever booster vaccination. This chain uses TRBV5-5 with TRBJ2-7; 12 bases are shared with TRBD1. The receptor's source is a man aged 18 to 29 who received the YFV17D yellow fever vaccine. CDR3 residues: CASSLRGTGGGEQYF. The CDR3, as DNA: TGTGCCAGCAGCTTGAGGGGGACAGGGGGCGGCGAGCAGTACTTC. Combining the CDR3 with reference TRBV5-5 and TRBJ2-7 gives the whole variable domain DAGVTQSPTHLIKTRGQQVTLRCSPISGHKSVSWYQQVLGQGPQFIFQYYEKEERGRGNFPDRFSARQFPNYSSELNVNALLLGDSALYLCASSLRGTGGGEQYFGPGTRLTVT.